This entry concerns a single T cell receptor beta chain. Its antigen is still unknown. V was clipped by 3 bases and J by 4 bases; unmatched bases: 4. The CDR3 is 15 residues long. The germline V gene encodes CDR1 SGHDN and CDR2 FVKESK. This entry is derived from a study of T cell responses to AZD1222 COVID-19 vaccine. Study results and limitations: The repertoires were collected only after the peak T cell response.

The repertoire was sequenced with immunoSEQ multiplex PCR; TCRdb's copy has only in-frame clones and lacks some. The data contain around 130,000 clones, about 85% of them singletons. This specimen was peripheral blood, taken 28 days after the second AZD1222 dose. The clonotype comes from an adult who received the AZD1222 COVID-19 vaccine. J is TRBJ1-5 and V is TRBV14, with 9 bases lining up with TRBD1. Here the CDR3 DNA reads TGTGCCAGCAGCCAGGGGACAGGGAATAATCAGCCCCAGCATTTT. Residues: CASSQGTGNNQPQHF. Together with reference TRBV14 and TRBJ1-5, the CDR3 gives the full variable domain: EAGVTQFPSHSVIEKGQTVTLRCDPISGHDNLYWYRRVMGKEIKFLLHFVKESKQDESGMPNNRFLAERTGGTYSTLKVQPAELEDSGVYFCASSQGTGNNQPQHFGDGTRLSIL.